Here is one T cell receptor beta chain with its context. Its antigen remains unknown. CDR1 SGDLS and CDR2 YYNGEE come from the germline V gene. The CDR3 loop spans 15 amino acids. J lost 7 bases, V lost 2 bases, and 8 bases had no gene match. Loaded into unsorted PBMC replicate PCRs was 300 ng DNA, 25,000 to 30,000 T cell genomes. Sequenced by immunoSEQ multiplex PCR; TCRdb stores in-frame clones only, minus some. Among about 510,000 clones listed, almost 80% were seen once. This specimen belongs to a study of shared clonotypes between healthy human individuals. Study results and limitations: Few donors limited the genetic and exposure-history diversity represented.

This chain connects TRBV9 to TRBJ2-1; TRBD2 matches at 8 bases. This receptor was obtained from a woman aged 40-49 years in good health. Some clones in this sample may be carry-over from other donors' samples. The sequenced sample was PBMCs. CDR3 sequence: CASSVGGRFENEQFF. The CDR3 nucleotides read TGTGCCAGCAGCGTGGGCGGGAGGTTCGAGAATGAGCAGTTCTTC. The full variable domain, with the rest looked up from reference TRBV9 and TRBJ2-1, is DSGVTQTPKHLITATGQRVTLRCSPRSGDLSVYWYQQSLDQGLQFLIQYYNGEERAKGNILERFSAQQFPDLHSELNLSSLELGDSALYFCASSVGGRFENEQFFGPGTRLTVL.